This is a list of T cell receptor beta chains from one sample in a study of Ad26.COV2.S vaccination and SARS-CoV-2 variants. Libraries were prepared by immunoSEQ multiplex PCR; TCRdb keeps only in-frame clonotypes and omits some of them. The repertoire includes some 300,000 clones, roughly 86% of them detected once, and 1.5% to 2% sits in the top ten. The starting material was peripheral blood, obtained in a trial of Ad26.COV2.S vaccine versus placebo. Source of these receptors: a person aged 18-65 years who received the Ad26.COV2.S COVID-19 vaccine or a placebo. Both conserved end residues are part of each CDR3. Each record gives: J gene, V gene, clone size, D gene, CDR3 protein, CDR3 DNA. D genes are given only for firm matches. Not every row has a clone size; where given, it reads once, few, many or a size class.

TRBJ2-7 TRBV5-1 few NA CASSLSGGSSYEQYF TGCGCCAGCAGCTTGTCCGGGGGTAGCTCCTACGAGCAGTACTTC
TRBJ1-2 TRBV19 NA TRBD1 CASSSHRPSQGQGIGGYTF TGTGCCAGTAGTTCCCACAGACCCTCTCAGGGACAGGGAATCGGTGGCTACACCTTC
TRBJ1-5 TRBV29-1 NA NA CSVADGLIGNQPQHF TGCAGCGTTGCGGACGGACTAATCGGCAATCAGCCCCAGCATTTT
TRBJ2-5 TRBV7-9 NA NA CASSLGEYQETQYF TGTGCCAGCAGCTTGGGGGAGTACCAAGAGACCCAGTACTTC
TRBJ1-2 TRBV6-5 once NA CASSTGGLRGYTF TGTGCCAGCAGTACGGGGGGACTACGAGGCTACACCTTC
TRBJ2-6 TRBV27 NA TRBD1 CASSPRDRPSGANVLTF TGTGCCAGCAGTCCCAGGGACAGACCCTCTGGGGCCAACGTCCTGACTTTC
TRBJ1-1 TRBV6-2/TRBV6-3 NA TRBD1 CASSSIHRGLVTEAFF TGTGCCAGCAGCTCCATACACAGGGGGCTAGTCACTGAAGCTTTCTTT
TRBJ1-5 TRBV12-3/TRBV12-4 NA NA CASSIAGNQPQHF TGTGCCAGCAGTATAGCGGGGAATCAGCCCCAGCATTTT
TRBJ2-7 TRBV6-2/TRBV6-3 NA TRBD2 CASSYSQRGDYEQYF TGTGCCAGCAGTTACTCGCAGCGGGGGGACTACGAGCAGTACTTC
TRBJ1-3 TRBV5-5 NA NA CASSHERGRGNTIYF TGTGCCAGCAGCCATGAGCGGGGGCGAGGAAACACCATATATTTT
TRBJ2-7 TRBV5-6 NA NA CASSPPWGSYEQYF TGTGCCAGCAGCCCGCCTTGGGGATCCTACGAGCAGTACTTC
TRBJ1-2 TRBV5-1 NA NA CASSSDGNYGYTF TGCGCCAGCAGCTCGGACGGTAACTATGGCTACACCTTC